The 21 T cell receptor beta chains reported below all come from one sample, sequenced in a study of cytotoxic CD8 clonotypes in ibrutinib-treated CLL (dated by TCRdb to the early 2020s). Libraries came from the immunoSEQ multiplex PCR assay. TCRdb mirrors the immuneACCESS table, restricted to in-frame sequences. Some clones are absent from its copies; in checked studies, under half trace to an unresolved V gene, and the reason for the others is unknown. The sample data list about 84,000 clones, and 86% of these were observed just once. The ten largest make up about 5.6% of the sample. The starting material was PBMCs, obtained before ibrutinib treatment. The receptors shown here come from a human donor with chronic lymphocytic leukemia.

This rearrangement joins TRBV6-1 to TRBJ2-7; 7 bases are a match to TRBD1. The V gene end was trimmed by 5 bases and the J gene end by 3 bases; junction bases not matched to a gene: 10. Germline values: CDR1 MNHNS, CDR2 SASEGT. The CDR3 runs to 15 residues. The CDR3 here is CASSLPGQTLYEQYF. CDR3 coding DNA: TGTGCCAGCAGTCTCCCGGGACAGACCCTCTACGAGCAGTACTTC.

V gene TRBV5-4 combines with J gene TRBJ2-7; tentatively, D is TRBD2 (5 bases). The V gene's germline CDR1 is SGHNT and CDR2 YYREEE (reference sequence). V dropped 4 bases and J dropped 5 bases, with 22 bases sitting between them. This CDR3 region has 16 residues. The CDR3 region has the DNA TGTGCCAGCAGCAACCCGGGAAGAGGCCCCCGTAACGAGCAGTACTTC. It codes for CASSNPGRGPRNEQYF.

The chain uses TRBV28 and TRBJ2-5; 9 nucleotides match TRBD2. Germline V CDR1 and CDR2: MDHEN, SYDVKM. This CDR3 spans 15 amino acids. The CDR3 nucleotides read TGTGTGGCGGGAGGGCCAGGGGTGTGGGAAGAGACCCAGTACTTC. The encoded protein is CVAGGPGVWEETQYF.

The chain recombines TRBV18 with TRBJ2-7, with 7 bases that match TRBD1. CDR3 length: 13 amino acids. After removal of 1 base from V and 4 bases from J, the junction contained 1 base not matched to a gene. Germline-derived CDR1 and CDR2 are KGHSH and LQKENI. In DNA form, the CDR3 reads TGTGCCAGCTCACCACGGGGACAGTACGAGCAGTACTTC. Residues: CASSPRGQYEQYF. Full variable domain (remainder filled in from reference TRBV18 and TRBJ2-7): NAGVMQNPRHLVRRRGQEARLRCSPMKGHSHVYWYRQLPEEGLKFMVYLQKENIIDESGMPKERFSAEFPKEGPSILRIQQVVRGDSAAYFCASSPRGQYEQYFGPGTRLTVT.

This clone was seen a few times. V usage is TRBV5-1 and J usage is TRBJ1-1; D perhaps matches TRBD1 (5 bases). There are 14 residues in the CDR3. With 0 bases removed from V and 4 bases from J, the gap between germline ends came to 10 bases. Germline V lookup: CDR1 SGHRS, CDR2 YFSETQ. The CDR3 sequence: CASSLAGRGTEAFF. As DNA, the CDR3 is TGCGCCAGCAGCTTGGCGGGGCGCGGCACTGAAGCTTTCTTT.

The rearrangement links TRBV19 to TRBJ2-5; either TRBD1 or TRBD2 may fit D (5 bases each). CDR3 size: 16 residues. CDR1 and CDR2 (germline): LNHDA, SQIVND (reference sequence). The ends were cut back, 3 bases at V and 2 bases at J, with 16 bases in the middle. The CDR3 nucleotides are TGTGCCAGTAGTATTGGGGGATCACTAGGTCAAGAGACCCAGTACTTC. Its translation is CASSIGGSLGQETQYF.

The CDR3 bases are TGCAGTGCTAGAGATTTAAGGGGGCTGTTTTTT. It translates to CSARDLRGLFF. The chain links TRBV20-1 to TRBJ2-2; D may be TRBD1 (5 bases). Germline V gene data show CDR1 as DFQATT and CDR2 as SNEGSKA (reference sequence). This CDR3 region has 11 residues. The V gene lost 0 bases and the J gene lost 13 bases, with 9 bases spanning the gap.

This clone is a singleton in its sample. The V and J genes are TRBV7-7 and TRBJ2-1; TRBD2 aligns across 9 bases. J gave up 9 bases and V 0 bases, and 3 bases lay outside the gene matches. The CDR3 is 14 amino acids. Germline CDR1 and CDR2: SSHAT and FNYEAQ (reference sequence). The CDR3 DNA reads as TGTGCCAGCAGCTTAGCGGGACTAGCCGGTGAGCAGTTCTTC. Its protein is CASSLAGLAGEQFF.

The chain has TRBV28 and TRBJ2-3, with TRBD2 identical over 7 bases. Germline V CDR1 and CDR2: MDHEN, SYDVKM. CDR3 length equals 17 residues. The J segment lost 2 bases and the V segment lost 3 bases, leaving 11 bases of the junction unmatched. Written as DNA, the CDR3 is TGTGCCAGCAGTTTTGATGGGTCTAGCGGTTACACAGATACGCAGTATTTT. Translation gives CASSFDGSSGYTDTQYF.

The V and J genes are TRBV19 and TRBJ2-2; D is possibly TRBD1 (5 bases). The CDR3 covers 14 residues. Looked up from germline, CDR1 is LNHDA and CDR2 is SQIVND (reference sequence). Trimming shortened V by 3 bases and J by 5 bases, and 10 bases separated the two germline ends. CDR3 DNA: TGTGCCAGTAGTATCCCCCCAGGGACCGGGGAGCTGTTTTTT. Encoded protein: CASSIPPGTGELFF.

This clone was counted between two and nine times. CDR3 loop: CASSESPGNTGELFF. CDR3 in DNA: TGTGCCAGCAGTGAAAGTCCAGGGAACACCGGGGAGCTGTTTTTT. This chain joins TRBV25-1 and TRBJ2-2; D uncertain. The CDR3 sequence is 15 residues long. Germline CDR1 reads MGHDK; CDR2 reads SYGVNS. Trimming stripped 2 bases from V and 1 base from J, with 8 bases between.

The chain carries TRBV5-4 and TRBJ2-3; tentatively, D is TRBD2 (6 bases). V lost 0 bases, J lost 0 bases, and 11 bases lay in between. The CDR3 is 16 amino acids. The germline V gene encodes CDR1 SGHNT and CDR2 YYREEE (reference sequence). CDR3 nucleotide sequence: TGTGCCAGCAGCTTGGTTTCCGGGACTAGCACAGATACGCAGTATTTT. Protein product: CASSLVSGTSTDTQYF.

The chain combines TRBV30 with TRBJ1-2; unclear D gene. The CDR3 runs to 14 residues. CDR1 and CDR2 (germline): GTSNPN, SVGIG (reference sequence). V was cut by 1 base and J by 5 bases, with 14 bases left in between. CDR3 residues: CAWSEGRLPYGYTF. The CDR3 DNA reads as TGTGCCTGGAGTGAAGGTCGTCTCCCATATGGCTACACCTTC.

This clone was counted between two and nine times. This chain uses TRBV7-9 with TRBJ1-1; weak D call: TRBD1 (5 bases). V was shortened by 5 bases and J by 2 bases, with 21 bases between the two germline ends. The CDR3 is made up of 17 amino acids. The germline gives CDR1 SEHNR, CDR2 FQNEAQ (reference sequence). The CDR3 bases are TGTGCCAGCAGCCGAGACAGCTACCCCGACTTTAACACTGAAGCTTTCTTT. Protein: CASSRDSYPDFNTEAFF.

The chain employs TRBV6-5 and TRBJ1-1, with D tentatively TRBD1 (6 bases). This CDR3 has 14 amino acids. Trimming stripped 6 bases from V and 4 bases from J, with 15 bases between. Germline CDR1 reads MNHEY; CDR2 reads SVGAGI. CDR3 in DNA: TGTGCCAGCAGATCAAGAGGGGGGAGCACTGAAGCTTTCTTT. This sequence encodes CASRSRGGSTEAFF.

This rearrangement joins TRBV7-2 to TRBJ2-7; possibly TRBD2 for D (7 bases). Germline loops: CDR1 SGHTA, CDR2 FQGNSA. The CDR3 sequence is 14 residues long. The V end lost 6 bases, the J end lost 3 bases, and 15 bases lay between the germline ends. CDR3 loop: CASSRGGAFYEQYF. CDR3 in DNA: TGTGCCAGCAGTAGAGGGGGGGCTTTCTACGAGCAGTACTTC.

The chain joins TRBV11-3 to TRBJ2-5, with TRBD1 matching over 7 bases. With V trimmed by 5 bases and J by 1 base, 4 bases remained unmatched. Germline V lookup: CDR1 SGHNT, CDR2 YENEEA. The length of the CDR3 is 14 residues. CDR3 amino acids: CASSQRDSQETQYF. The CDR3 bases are TGTGCCAGCAGCCAAAGGGACAGCCAAGAGACCCAGTACTTC.

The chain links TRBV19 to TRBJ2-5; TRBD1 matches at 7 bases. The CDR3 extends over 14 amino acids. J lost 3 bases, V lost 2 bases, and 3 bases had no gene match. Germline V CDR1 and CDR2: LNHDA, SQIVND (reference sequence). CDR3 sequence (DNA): TGTGCCAGTAGTATATTTGGGACAGAAGAGACCCAGTACTTC. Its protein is CASSIFGTEETQYF.

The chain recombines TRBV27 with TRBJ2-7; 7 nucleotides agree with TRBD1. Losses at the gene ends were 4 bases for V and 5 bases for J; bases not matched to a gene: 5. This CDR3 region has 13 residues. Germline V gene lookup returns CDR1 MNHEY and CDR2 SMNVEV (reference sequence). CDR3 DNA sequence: TGTGCCAGCAGTTCGACAGGGATCAACGAGCAGTACTTC. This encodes CASSSTGINEQYF.

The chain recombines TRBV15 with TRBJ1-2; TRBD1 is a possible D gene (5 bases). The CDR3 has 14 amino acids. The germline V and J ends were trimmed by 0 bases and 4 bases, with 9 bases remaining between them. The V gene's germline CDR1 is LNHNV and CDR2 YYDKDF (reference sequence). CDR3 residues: CATSRDPGLYGYTF. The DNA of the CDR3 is TGTGCCACCAGCAGAGATCCAGGGCTCTATGGCTACACCTTC.

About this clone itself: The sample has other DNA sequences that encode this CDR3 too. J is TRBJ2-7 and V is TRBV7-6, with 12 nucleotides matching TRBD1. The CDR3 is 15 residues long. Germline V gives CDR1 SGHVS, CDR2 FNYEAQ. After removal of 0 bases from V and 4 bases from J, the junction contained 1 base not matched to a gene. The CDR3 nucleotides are TGTGCCAGCAGCTTAGCGGGACAGGGGGCATACGAGCAGTACTTC. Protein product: CASSLAGQGAYEQYF.